One sample yielded the 6 T cell receptor beta chains listed below, sequenced in a study of shared clonotypes between healthy human individuals. Sequencing used immunoSEQ multiplex PCR; TCRdb keeps in-frame clones, though not all of them. Of over 750,000 clones in the sample, roughly 96% were seen once. It was CD45RO-negative cells, positively selected for CCR7, that made up naive CD8 cells, with terminally differentiated effector memory CD45RA+ cells excluded. The sample taken for sequencing was naive CD8+ T cells sorted from blood. All receptors derive from a young man in good health.

This clone was counted once. J is TRBJ1-4 and V is TRBV27; weak D call: TRBD1 (5 bases). Germline values: CDR1 MNHEY, CDR2 SMNVEV (reference sequence). V gave up 2 bases and J gave up 5 bases, with 15 bases separating them. This CDR3 has 16 amino acids. This CDR3 is CASSLRGTVFNEKLFF. The CDR3 DNA is TGTGCCAGCAGTTTACGTGGGACGGTGTTCAATGAAAAACTGTTTTTT. Variable domain in full (rest from reference TRBV27 and TRBJ1-4): EAQVTQNPRYLITVTGKKLTVTCSQNMNHEYMSWYRQDPGLGLRQIYYSMNVEVTDKGDVPEGYKVSRKEKRNFPLILESPSPNQTSLYFCASSLRGTVFNEKLFFGSGTQLSVL.

This sequence joins TRBV5-1 and TRBJ2-3; D possibly corresponds to TRBD1 (6 bases). The CDR3 totals 16 residues. CDR1 SGHRS and CDR2 YFSETQ come from the germline V gene. V shed 3 bases and J shed 3 bases, with 17 bases lying between them. CDR3: CASSYGQLEATDTQYF. CDR3 DNA: TGCGCCAGCAGCTACGGACAGTTAGAGGCGACAGATACGCAGTATTTT.

The CDR3: CASSPLGQGEQYF. CDR3 nucleotide sequence: TGTGCCAGCAGCCCTTTAGGACAGGGGGAGCAGTACTTC. This chain links TRBV14 with TRBJ2-7, with 9 bases that match TRBD1. V was clipped by 4 bases and J by 7 bases; unmatched bases: 5. The V gene's germline CDR1 is SGHDN and CDR2 FVKESK. The CDR3 runs 13 residues.

This chain uses TRBV4-2 with TRBJ2-7, with 9 bases aligning to TRBD2. Trimming removed 0 bases from V and 0 bases from J; junction bases left unmatched: 6. CDR1 and CDR2 (germline): LGHNA, YNFKEQ. This CDR3 is 17 amino acids long. DNA for the CDR3: TGTGCCAGCAGCCAAGAGGGCCTAGCGGGGTACTCCTACGAGCAGTACTTC. It translates to CASSQEGLAGYSYEQYF.

The chain uses TRBV27 and TRBJ2-7; 12 nucleotides match TRBD2. V shed 4 bases and J 4 bases; nucleotides not matched to a gene: 5. Germline V lookup: CDR1 MNHEY, CDR2 SMNVEV (reference sequence). This CDR3 is 15 amino acids long. The CDR3 bases are TGTGCCAGCAGTTCGAGGACTAGCGGGATGTACGAGCAGTACTTC. This gives the protein CASSSRTSGMYEQYF.

The chain recombines TRBV7-6 with TRBJ2-7, with D hard to call. Looked up from germline, CDR1 is SGHVS and CDR2 is FNYEAQ. The CDR3 runs to 14 residues. V shed 5 bases and J shed 5 bases, with 16 bases lying between them. The CDR3 DNA is TGTGCCAGCAGCCCCCTCGAACGACCTGACGAGCAGTACTTC. Translated: CASSPLERPDEQYF.